Sequencing of this T cell receptor (beta chain) was carried out in a study of cytomegalovirus exposure and HLA in healthy donors. Study results and limitations: Presence/absence analyses took donor sequencing depth as roughly uniform. Most TCR sequences were uncommon, yet certain public TCRs appeared in many donors.

About this clone: Its antigen is not known.

Use of 60 Vbeta and 13 Jbeta primers characterized the PCR. TCRdb keeps only in-frame clones here, not all; method: immunoSEQ multiplex PCR. This table holds 110,000 to 150,000 clones, 75% to 80% found once. Although they were nominally healthy when sampled, donors likely had unrecorded immune exposures. There are 15 residues in the CDR3. Germline V gives CDR1 MNHNY, CDR2 SVGAGI (reference sequence). J was trimmed by 2 bases and V by 5 bases; bases with no gene match: 8. Material for sequencing was PBMCs. This sequence joins TRBV6-6 and TRBJ2-7, with 8 bases fitting TRBD2. This sequence originates from a woman under 30 in good health and CMV-seropositive. The CDR3 region has the DNA TGTGCCAGCAGTCCTCTAAGCGGGGGCCCCTACGAGCAGTACTTC. Amino acid sequence: CASSPLSGGPYEQYF.